This TCR beta chain comes out of a study of human T cells and chemical hapten exposure. Study-wide background: Weekly diphenylcyclopropenone doses were given to patients' scalps across the roughly 22-week study.

Time point indicated: patch test 2, 6 weeks after DPC sensitization. Documented treatment: therapeutic diphenylcyclopropenone sensitization with weekly scalp DPC. MiXCR, run by TCRdb on the RACE reads, gives a single entry per CDR3 protein. The repertoire holds tens of thousands of distinct CDR3 sequences, with around 10% as singletons. Ten or more counts support this clonotype. The sequence was obtained from a woman aged 45-65 years with alopecia areata. Some clones in this sample may be carry-over from other donors' samples. The sample here was whole blood, taken in connection with sensitization to the hapten diphenylcyclopropenone (DPC).

The CDR3 is CASGWGPQYF. The CDR3 nucleotides read TGTGCCAGCGGGTGGGGACCGCAGTATTTT. This chain links TRBV6-5 with TRBJ2-3; D is perhaps TRBD1 or TRBD2 (5 bases each). CDR3 length: 10 amino acids. Germline V gene sequence: CDR1 MNHEY, CDR2 SVGAGI. The V and J ends lost 8 bases and 10 bases respectively, with 10 bases between them.